This TCR beta chain was sequenced for a study of blood T cell repertoires in COVID-19 (TCRdb year 2020). As for the study more broadly: The collaborator samples originated in the United States, Italy and Spain and spanned the acute and convalescent phases of COVID-19. The prospective study material was composed of cDNA or gDNA derived from T cells, B-cell-depleted T cells, or PBMCs. Subjects who had been exposed to COVID-19, were actively infected with it, or had recovered from it provided the deeply sampled blood TCRbeta repertoires that made up the dataset. The repertoires were made available in a free public database intended to serve as a resource for research on the immune response to SARS-CoV-2. The samples were drawn from two sources: the first 160 participants of the ongoing ImmuneRACE study, and fewer than 1,500 subjects contributed by 6 global collaborators. Nearly every sample came with metadata listing a de-identified subject ID, COVID-19 status, age in years and sex. Where HLA class I and class II types were available, the types were taken from metadata supplied by the sample provider, not from assay-based typing. Overall results and qualifications from the work: How much clinical and demographic metadata was included differed by source and by participant, and the metadata was provided uncurated.

The collaborating institutions used their own protocols to collect whole blood in K2EDTA tubes. For TCRbeta analysis, collaborator samples were shipped as frozen whole blood, as isolated PBMCs, or as DNA extracted from either sample type. TCRbeta CDR3 regions were amplified from genomic DNA using the immunoSEQ Assay, a bias-controlled multiplex PCR. The authors' analysis ran thus. Within the assay, amplification of reference gene primers was used to estimate how many nucleated cells each sample contained. To quantify the absolute abundance of each unique TCRbeta CDR3 rearrangement, sequence reads were collapsed and filtered. Productive Simpson clonality was computed per sample as the square root of Simpson's diversity index over productive rearrangements. TCRdb retrieved this table from immuneACCESS and kept in-frame rearrangements only. Not all clones are present; in checked studies, unresolved V genes account for under half, and no reason is known for the remainder. That table supplies the V and J calls and clone size; D and trimming were determined from the DNA. The sample table holds over 40,000 clones, of which 80% to 95% were seen once. More than 10% of the sample goes to the ten largest clones.

On this clone itself: The target of this receptor is not known. Base qualities were left out, and no much larger clone turns up one base away.

V is reduced by 6 bases and J by 2 bases, leaving a spacing of 20 bases between them. Counted from cysteine to phenylalanine, this CDR3 has 17 amino acids. CDR3 DNA is the only sequence kept; it has 51 bases, read in frame from the first base. Reading the germline V gene gives CDR1 MDHEN and CDR2 SYDVKM. Sequenced sample: peripheral blood. This sequence originates from a human donor in a cohort sampled during active COVID-19. In this chain, TRBV28 is recombined with TRBJ1-3, with the D gene too uncertain to name. DNA sequence: TGTGCCAGCAGCAGACCCCGGGGTTCACAAACTGGAAACACCATATATTTT. This translates into CASSRPRGSQTGNTIYF.